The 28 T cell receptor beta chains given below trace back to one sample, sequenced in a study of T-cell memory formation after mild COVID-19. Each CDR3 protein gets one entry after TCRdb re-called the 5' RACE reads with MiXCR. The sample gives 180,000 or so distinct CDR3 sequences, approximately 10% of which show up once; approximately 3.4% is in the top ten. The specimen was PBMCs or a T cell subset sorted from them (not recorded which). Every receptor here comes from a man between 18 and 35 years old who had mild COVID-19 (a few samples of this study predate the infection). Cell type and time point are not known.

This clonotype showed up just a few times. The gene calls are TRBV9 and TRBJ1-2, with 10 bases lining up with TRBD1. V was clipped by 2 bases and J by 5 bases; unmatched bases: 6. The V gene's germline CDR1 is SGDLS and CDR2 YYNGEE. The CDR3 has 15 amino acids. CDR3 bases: TGTGCCAGCAGCGTCCTCGGACAGGGGGGATATGGCTACACCTTC. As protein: CASSVLGQGGYGYTF.

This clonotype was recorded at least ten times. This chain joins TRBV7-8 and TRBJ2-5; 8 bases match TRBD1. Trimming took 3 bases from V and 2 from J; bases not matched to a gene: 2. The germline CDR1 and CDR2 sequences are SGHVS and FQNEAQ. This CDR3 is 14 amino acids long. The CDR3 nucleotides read TGTGCCAGCAGCTTCGGACAGGGACAAGAGACCCAGTACTTC. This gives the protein CASSFGQGQETQYF.

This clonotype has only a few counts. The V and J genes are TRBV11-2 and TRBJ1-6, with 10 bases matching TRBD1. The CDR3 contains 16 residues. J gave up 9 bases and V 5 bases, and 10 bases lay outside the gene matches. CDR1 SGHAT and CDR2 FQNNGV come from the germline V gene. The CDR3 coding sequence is TGTGCCAGCAGCCAAGGACAGGGGGTCTGGGGTTCACCCCTCCACTTT. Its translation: CASSQGQGVWGSPLHF.

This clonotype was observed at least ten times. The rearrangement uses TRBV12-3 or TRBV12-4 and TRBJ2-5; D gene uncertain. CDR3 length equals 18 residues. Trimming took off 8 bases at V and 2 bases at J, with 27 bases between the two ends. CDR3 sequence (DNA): TGTGCCAGCTCAGTTTCGGTAGTTCCGAGAGCTATACAAGAGACCCAGTACTTC. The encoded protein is CASSVSVVPRAIQETQYF.

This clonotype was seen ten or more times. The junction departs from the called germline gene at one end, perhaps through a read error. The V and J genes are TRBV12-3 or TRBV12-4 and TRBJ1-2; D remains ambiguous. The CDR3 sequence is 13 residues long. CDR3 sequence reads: CASSLAGPYGYTF. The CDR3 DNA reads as TGTGCCAGCAGCTTAGCGGGCCCTTATGGCTACACCTTC.

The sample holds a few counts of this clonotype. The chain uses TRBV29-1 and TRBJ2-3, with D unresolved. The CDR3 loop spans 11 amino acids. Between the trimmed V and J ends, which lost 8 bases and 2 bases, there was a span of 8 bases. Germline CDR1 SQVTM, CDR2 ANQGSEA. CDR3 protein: CSYRFTDTQYF. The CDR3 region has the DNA TGCAGCTACCGATTCACAGATACGCAGTATTTT.

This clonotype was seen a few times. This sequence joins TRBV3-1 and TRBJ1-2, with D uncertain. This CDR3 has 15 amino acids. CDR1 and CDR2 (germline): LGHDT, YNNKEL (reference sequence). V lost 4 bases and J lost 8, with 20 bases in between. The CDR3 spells CASSRQVGFGSGYTF. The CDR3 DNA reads TGTGCCAGCAGCCGCCAGGTAGGATTCGGTAGCGGCTACACCTTC.

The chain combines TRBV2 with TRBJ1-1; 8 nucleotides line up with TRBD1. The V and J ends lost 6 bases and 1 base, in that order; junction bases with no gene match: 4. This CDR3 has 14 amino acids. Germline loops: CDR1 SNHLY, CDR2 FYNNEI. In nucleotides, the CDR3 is TGTGCCAGCAGAGCCGGGACAGGGAACACTGAAGCTTTCTTT. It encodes CASRAGTGNTEAFF.

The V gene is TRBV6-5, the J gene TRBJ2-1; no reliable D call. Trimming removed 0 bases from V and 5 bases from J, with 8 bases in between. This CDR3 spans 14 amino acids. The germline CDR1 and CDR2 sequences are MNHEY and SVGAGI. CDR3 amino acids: CASSYSAENNEQFF. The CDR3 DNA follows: TGTGCCAGCAGTTACTCTGCGGAGAACAATGAGCAGTTCTTC.

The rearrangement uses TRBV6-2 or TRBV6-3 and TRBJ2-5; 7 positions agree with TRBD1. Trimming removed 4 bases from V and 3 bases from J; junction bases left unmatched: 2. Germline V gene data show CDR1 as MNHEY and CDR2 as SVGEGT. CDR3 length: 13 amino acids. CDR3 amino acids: CASSSRGKETQYF. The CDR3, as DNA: TGTGCCAGCAGTTCCAGGGGGAAAGAGACCCAGTACTTC.

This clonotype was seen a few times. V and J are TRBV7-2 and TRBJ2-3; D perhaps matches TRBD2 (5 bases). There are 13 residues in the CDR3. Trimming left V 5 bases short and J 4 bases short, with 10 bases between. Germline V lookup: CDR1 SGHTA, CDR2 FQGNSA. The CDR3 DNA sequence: TGTGCCAGCAGCGCAACTAGTGCAGATACGCAGTATTTT. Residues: CASSATSADTQYF.

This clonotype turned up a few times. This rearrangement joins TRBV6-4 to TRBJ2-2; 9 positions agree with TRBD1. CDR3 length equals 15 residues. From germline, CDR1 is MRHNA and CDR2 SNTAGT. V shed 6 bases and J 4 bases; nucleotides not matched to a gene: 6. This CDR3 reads CASRVQGAATGELFF. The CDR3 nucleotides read TGTGCCAGCAGAGTACAGGGGGCCGCCACCGGGGAGCTGTTTTTT.

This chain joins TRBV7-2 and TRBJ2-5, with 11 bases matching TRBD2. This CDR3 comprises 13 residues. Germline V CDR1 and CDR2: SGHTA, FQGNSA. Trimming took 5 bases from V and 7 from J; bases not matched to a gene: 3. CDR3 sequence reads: CASSTLAGGTQYF. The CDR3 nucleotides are TGTGCCAGCAGCACTCTAGCGGGGGGGACCCAGTACTTC.

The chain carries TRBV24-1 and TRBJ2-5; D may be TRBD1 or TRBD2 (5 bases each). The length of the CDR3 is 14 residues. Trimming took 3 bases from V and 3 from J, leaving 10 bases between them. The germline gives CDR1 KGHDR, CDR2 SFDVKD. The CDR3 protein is CATSDPGQEETQYF. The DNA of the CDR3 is TGTGCCACCAGTGATCCGGGGCAAGAAGAGACCCAGTACTTC.

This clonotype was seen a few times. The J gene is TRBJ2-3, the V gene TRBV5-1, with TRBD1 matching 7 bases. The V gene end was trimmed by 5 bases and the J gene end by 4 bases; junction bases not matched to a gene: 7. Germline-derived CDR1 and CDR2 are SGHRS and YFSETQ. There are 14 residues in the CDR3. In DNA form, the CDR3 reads TGCGCCAGCAGATCGACAGGGATGTCAGATACGCAGTATTTT. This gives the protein CASRSTGMSDTQYF.

CDR3 amino acids: CSARPIPGHPMNTEAFF. CDR3 bases: TGCAGTGCTAGGCCGATACCGGGACACCCCATGAACACTGAAGCTTTCTTT. The genes are TRBV20-1 and TRBJ1-1, with D maybe TRBD1 (6 bases). Between the trimmed V and J ends, which lost 3 bases and 0 bases, there was a span of 20 bases. CDR1 and CDR2 from the germline V gene are DFQATT and SNEGSKA (reference sequence). CDR3 length: 17 residues.

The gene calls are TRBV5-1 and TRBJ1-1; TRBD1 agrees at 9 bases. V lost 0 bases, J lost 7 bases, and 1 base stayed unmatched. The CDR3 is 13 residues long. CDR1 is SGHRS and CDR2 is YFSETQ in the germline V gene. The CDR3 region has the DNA TGCGCCAGCAGCTTGGTGGGACAGGGTGAAGCTTTCTTT. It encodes CASSLVGQGEAFF.

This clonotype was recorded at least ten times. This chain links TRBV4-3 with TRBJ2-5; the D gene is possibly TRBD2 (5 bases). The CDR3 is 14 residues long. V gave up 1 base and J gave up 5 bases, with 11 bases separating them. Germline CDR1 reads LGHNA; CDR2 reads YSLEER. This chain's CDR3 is CASSQGTLWETQYF. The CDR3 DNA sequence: TGCGCCAGCAGCCAAGGGACTCTCTGGGAGACCCAGTACTTC.

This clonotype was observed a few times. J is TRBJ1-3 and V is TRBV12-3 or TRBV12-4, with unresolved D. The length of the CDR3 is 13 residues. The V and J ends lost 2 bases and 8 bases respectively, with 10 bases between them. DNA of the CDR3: TGTGCCAGCAGTTTACCTGGATCGGACACCATATATTTT. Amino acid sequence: CASSLPGSDTIYF.

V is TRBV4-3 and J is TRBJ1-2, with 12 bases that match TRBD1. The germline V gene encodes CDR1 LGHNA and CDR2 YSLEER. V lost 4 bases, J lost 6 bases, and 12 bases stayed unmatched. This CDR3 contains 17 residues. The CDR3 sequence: CASSLDRDRGRRNGYTF. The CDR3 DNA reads TGCGCCAGCAGCCTAGACCGGGACAGGGGGCGCAGAAATGGCTACACCTTC.

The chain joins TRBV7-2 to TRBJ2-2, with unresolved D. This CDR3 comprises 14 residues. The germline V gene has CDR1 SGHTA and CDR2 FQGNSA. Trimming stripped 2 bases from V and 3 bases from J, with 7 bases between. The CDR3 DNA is TGTGCCAGCAGCTTATCATGGCACACCGGGGAGCTGTTTTTT. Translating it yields CASSLSWHTGELFF.

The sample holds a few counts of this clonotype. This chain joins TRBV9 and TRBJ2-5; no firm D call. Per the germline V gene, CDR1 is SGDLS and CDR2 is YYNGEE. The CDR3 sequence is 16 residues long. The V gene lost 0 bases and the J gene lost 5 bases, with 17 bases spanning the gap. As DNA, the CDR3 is TGTGCCAGCAGCGTAGCCCCCGATCCAGGCAAGGAGACCCAGTACTTC. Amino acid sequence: CASSVAPDPGKETQYF.

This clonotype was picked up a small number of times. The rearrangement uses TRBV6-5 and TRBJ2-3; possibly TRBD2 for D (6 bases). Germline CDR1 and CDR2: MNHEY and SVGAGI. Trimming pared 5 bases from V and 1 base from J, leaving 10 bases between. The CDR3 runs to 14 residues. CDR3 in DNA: TGTGCCAGCAGTGTTACGGGGGGCACAGATACGCAGTATTTT. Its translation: CASSVTGGTDTQYF.

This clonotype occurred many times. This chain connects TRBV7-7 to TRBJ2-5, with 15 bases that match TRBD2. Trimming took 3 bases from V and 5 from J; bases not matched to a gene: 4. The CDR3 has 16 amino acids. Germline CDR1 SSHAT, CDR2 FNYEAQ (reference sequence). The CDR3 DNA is TGTGCCAGCAGCTTCGGACTAGCGGGGGGGCCGGAGACCCAGTACTTC. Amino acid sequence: CASSFGLAGGPETQYF.

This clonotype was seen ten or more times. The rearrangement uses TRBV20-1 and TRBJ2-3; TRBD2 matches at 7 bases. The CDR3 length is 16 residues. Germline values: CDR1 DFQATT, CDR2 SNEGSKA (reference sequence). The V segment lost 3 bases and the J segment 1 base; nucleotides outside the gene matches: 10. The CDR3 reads CSARPGLGGRTDTQYF. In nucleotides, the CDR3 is TGCAGTGCTAGGCCAGGACTAGGCGGACGCACAGATACGCAGTATTTT.

The CDR3, as DNA: TGTGCCAGCAGCCCCCTGGGCCAAGAGACCCAGTACTTC. It encodes CASSPLGQETQYF. This chain links TRBV3-1 with TRBJ2-5, with D uncertain. This CDR3 region has 13 residues. The germline V gene has CDR1 LGHDT and CDR2 YNNKEL (reference sequence). V lost 4 bases and J lost 1, with 7 bases in between.

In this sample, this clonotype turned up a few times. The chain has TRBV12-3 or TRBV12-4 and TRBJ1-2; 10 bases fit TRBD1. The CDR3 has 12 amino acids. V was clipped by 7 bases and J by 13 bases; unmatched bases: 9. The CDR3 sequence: CASTLDRGSVTF. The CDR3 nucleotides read TGTGCCAGCACCCTGGACAGGGGGTCGGTCACCTTC.

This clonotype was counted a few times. CDR3 amino acids: CASSWGTGAANEQFF. The CDR3 bases are TGCGCCAGCAGCTGGGGGACAGGGGCGGCCAATGAGCAGTTCTTC. This chain connects TRBV5-1 to TRBJ2-1; 10 positions match TRBD1. The CDR3 runs 15 residues. V was pared by 3 bases and J by 6 bases, with 6 bases of the junction left unmatched. Germline-derived CDR1 and CDR2 are SGHRS and YFSETQ.